These 19 T cell receptor beta chains originate from one sample sequenced in a study of tumor and adjacent non-tumor tissue in lung cancer. The template was RNA from unsorted bulk tissue. The library came from three nested PCR rounds adapted from ARM-PCR protocols. In TCRdb, the multiplex PCR reads were re-called with MiXCR into one record per CDR3 protein. Of fewer than 120,000 distinct CDR3 sequences listed, approximately 80% are singletons. Sequenced sample: lung tumor tissue. The receptor set was obtained from a man aged 65 to 85 with non-small cell lung cancer.

Note on this clonotype: This CDR3 fails to terminate in the conserved phenylalanine or tryptophan, so it likely reflects a read error. The rearrangement uses TRBV29-1 and TRBJ2-5; 9 bases are shared with TRBD1. Germline lookup yields CDR1 SQVTM and CDR2 ANQGSEA. The CDR3 has 13 amino acids. Trimming cost V 4 bases and J 9 bases; bases outside gene matches: 9. For the CDR3, the DNA is TGCAGCGTTGGGACAGGGGATTTGGGGGCCCAGTACTAC. It is translated as CSVGTGDLGAQYY.

Of note for this clonotype: An end of the junction does not agree with germline; a read error may underlie this. V is TRBV29-1 and J is TRBJ2-5; D not resolved. The CDR3 consists of 16 residues. CDR1 and CDR2 from the germline V gene are SQVTM and ANQGSEA. As DNA, the CDR3 is TGCAGCGCCAAGCCCTACCTCCAGCCTGGTCAAGAGACCCATTACTTC. Protein product: CSAKPYLQPGQETHYF.

J is TRBJ2-7 and V is TRBV18; the match to TRBD1 covers 7 bases. Unmatched junction bases numbered 9, after V lost 4 bases and J lost 3 bases. The germline gives CDR1 KGHSH, CDR2 LQKENI. The CDR3 totals 15 residues. The CDR3 DNA reads TGTGCCAGCTCACAAGACAGGGCAAAGGTCTACGAGCAGTACTTC. Its translation: CASSQDRAKVYEQYF.

The chain employs TRBV6-5 and TRBJ2-7, with 11 bases fitting TRBD2. Germline V gene data show CDR1 as MNHEY and CDR2 as SVGAGI. The CDR3 has 15 residues. The J segment lost 0 bases and the V segment lost 10 bases, leaving 8 bases of the junction unmatched. The CDR3 sequence: CAISPTSGSSYEQYF. Written as DNA, the CDR3 is TGTGCCATCAGCCCTACTAGCGGGAGCTCCTACGAGCAGTACTTC.

The genes are TRBV11-3 and TRBJ2-3; D gene ambiguous. The CDR3 covers 15 residues. The germline V and J ends were trimmed by 7 bases and 7 bases, with 21 bases remaining between them. Germline V gene sequence: CDR1 SGHNT, CDR2 YENEEA. The chain's CDR3 is CASTRLEVSKNTQYF. CDR3 DNA sequence: TGTGCCAGCACCCGTCTGGAAGTAAGCAAAAATACGCAGTATTTT.

About this clonotype itself: Germline is not matched at one junction end, which may reflect a read error. The genes are TRBV5-6 and TRBJ2-7, with 12 bases aligning to TRBD2. The CDR3 has 15 amino acids. Germline V lookup: CDR1 SGHDT, CDR2 YYEEEE. The CDR3, as DNA: TGTGCCAGCAACTTGACTAGCGGGAGCGCCTACGAGCAGTACTTC. It translates to CASNLTSGSAYEQYF.

Comment on this clonotype: A much bigger clone sits one base away, suggesting this may be a read error. The chain joins TRBV20-1 to TRBJ2-7, with 7 bases identical to TRBD2. Germline V gene data show CDR1 as DFQATT and CDR2 as SNEGSKA (reference sequence). CDR3 length: 15 residues. Trimming took 0 bases from V and 8 from J; bases not matched to a gene: 13. CDR3 in DNA: TGCAGTGCTAGAGATGGTACTAGCGCTTATGAAAAGCAGTACTTC. As protein: CSARDGTSAYEKQYF.

This clonotype was seen at least ten times. CDR3: CAISEGTASADTQYF. The CDR3 nucleotides read TGTGCCATCAGTGAGGGGACAGCGTCGGCAGATACGCAGTATTTT. The rearrangement joins TRBV10-3 to TRBJ2-3; 7 positions match TRBD1. Trimming at V came to 2 bases and at J to 4 bases, leaving 6 bases not matched to a gene. The CDR3 sequence is 15 residues long. Germline lookup yields CDR1 ENHRY and CDR2 SYGVKD.

The V and J genes are TRBV11-1 and TRBJ2-5, with TRBD1 matching over 8 bases. This CDR3 is built from 14 residues. Germline V gene sequence: CDR1 SGHAT, CDR2 FQDESV (reference sequence). V shed 4 bases, J shed 1 base, and the junction held 2 bases outside the gene matches. CDR3 coding DNA: TGTGCCAGCAGCTCCGGACAGGGCCAAGAGACCCAGTACTTC. Its translation is CASSSGQGQETQYF.

As regards this clonotype: Relative to the germline gene, one junction end is altered; a read error may explain this. The genes are TRBV4-1 and TRBJ1-3, with a tentative D call TRBD1 (6 bases). Germline V gene data show CDR1 as MGHRA and CDR2 as YSYEKL. There are 18 residues in the CDR3. CDR3 loop: CTSSQDQQGLSSRNTIYF. CDR3 DNA: TGCACCAGCAGTCAAGATCAGCAGGGGCTAAGCTCTAGAAACACCATATATTTT.

The V and J genes are TRBV4-1 and TRBJ2-7, with 9 bases that match TRBD2. The germline CDR1 and CDR2 sequences are MGHRA and YSYEKL. V trimming: 6 bases; J trimming: 5 bases; junction bases outside the gene matches: 14. This CDR3 comprises 16 residues. CDR3 sequence: CASSRSLAGEGDEQYF. The CDR3 DNA sequence: TGCGCCAGCAGTCGGTCATTAGCGGGAGAGGGGGACGAGCAGTACTTC.

As to this clonotype: This may be a read error: a much more frequent sequence differs by one nucleotide. This chain joins TRBV5-6 and TRBJ1-1, with D unresolved. The CDR3 totals 15 residues. The germline V gene encodes CDR1 SGHDT and CDR2 YYEEEE. The CDR3 region has the DNA TGTACCAGCAGCTCAACGATGTGGGGAGACACTGAAGCTTTCTTT. It is translated as CTSSSTMWGDTEAFF.

On this clonotype itself: An end of the junction does not agree with germline; a read error may underlie this. The rearrangement links TRBV4-3 to TRBJ2-2; 10 bases map to TRBD2. Looked up from germline, CDR1 is LGHNA and CDR2 is YSLEER. The CDR3 spans 18 residues. CDR3 sequence reads: CTSSPEVLLAGVGGELFF. DNA of the CDR3: TGCACCAGCAGCCCAGAAGTCCTCCTAGCGGGAGTGGGCGGGGAGCTGTTTTTT.

The V and J genes are TRBV12-3 or TRBV12-4 and TRBJ2-1; TRBD2 agrees at 9 bases. Near its end, the DNA agrees better with TRBJ2-7, so the J call may be wrong. The CDR3 consists of 17 residues. The chain's CDR3 is CASSLDSGGRLYNEQYF. The CDR3 DNA reads as TGTGCCAGCAGTTTAGATAGCGGGGGTCGCCTCTACAATGAGCAGTACTTC.

Concerning this clonotype itself: At one end, the junction sequence differs from germline, possibly due to a read error. This chain links TRBV6-1 with TRBJ2-7; 8 nucleotides line up with TRBD1. Per the germline V gene, CDR1 is MNHNS and CDR2 is SASEGT. This CDR3 comprises 14 residues. In DNA, the CDR3 is TGTGCCAGCAGTGATTACCCAACGGACAGGGAGTGGTATTTC. Its translation: CASSDYPTDREWYF.

The chain combines TRBV4-1 with TRBJ2-5, with no clear D. The CDR3 is 12 amino acids. Deletions cut 3 bases from V and 11 bases from J, with 13 bases between. Germline V gene lookup returns CDR1 MGHRA and CDR2 YSYEKL. This CDR3 is CASSHPQEIQYF. The CDR3 bases are TGCGCCAGCAGCCACCCCCAAGAGATTCAGTACTTC.

As to this clonotype: At one of its ends the junction is not consistent with the germline gene, which may arise from a read error. This chain links TRBV5-1 with TRBJ1-4, with 10 bases fitting TRBD1. In germline, CDR1 is SGHRS, CDR2 YFSETQ. This CDR3 is built from 14 residues. The CDR3 here is CVSSLGQGNEKLFF. CDR3 coding DNA: TGCGTTAGCAGCCTGGGACAGGGGAATGAGAAACTGTTTTTT.

Comments on this clonotype: An end of the junction does not agree with germline; a read error may underlie this. The chain has TRBV5-4 and TRBJ2-7, with D perhaps being TRBD1 or TRBD2 (5 bases each). This CDR3 region has 15 residues. Germline lookup yields CDR1 SGHNT and CDR2 YYREEE (reference sequence). The CDR3 coding sequence is TGTGCCAGCAACTTGGGACCGGGACCGACCTACGAGCTGTACTTC. Its translation: CASNLGPGPTYELYF.

As to this clonotype: The conserved closing phenylalanine or tryptophan is absent in this CDR3, likely reflecting a read error. The V gene is TRBV20-1, the J gene TRBJ1-1; D is perhaps TRBD1 (5 bases). CDR1 DFQATT and CDR2 SNEGSKA come from the germline V gene (reference sequence). The CDR3 totals 12 residues. The V end lost 3 bases, the J end lost 8 bases, and 13 bases lay between the germline ends. The CDR3 loop is CSASRVYAEAFY. The CDR3 DNA reads as TGCAGTGCTAGCAGGGTTTACGCCGAAGCTTTCTAT.